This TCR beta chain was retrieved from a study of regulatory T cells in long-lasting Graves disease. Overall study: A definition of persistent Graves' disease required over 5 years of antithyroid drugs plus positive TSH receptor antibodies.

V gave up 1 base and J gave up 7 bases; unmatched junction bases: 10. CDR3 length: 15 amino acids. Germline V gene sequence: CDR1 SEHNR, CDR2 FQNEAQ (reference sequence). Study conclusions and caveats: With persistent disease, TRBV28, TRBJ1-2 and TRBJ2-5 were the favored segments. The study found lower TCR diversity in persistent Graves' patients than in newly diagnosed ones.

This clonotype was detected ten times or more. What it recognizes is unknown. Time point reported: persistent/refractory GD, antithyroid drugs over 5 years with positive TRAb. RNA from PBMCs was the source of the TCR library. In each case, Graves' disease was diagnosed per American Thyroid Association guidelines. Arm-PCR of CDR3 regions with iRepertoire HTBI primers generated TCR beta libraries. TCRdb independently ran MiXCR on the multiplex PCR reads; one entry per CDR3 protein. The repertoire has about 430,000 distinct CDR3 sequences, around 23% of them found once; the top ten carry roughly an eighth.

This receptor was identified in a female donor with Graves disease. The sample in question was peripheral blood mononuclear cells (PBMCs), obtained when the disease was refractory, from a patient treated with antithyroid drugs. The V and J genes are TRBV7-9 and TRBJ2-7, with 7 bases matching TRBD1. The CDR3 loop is CASSLGSRGQREQYF. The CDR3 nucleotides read TGTGCCAGCAGCTTAGGATCCCGGGGACAGAGGGAGCAGTACTTC.